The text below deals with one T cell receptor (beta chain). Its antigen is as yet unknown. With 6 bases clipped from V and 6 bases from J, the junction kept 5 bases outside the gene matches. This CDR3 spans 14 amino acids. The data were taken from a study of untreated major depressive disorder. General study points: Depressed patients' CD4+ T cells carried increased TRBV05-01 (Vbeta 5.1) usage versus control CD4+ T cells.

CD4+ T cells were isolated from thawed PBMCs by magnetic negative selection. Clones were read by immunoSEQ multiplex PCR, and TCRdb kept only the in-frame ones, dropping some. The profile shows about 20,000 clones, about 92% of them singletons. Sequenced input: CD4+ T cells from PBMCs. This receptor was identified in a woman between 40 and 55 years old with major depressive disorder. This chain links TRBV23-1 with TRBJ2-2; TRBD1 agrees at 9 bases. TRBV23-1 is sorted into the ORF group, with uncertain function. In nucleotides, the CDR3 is TGCGCCAGCAGCCGCGGGGACAGGGCCGGGGAGCTGTTTTTT. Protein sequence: CASSRGDRAGELFF.